The 21 T cell receptor beta chains in this list originate from one sample, sequenced in a study of CD8 T cells in ankylosing spondylitis. MiXCR, run by TCRdb on the 5' RACE reads, gives a single entry per CDR3 protein. The table has hundreds of thousands of distinct CDR3 sequences, 10% seen once. The sequencing input was blood, either unsorted or a sorted T cell fraction (not recorded which). The receptor set was obtained from a male donor with ankylosing spondylitis or in good health (not recorded which).

This clonotype came up many times. CDR3 sequence (DNA): TGTGCTAGTGGTCCCGGGACAGGGGAGGAAAAACTGTTTTTT. Translating gives CASGPGTGEEKLFF. The rearrangement joins TRBV12-5 to TRBJ1-4; 10 nucleotides align to TRBD1. The CDR3 is 14 amino acids. With V trimmed by 5 bases and J by 8 bases, 5 bases remained unmatched. Germline V gives CDR1 LGHNT, CDR2 FRNRAP.

This clonotype came up many times. CDR3 DNA: TGTGCCATCAGTGAACCGCAATCAGATACGCAGTATTTT. This codes for CAISEPQSDTQYF. The V call is TRBV10-3, the J call TRBJ2-3, with D unclear. This CDR3 spans 13 amino acids. V lost 3 bases and J 4 bases, leaving 8 bases between the germline ends. In germline, CDR1 is ENHRY, CDR2 SYGVKD.

This clonotype has a handful of counts. This chain links TRBV7-2 with TRBJ2-3; TRBD2 is a possible D gene (6 bases). The ends were cut back, 2 bases at V and 4 bases at J, with 16 bases in the middle. Germline lookup yields CDR1 SGHTA and CDR2 FQGNSA. The CDR3 length is 16 residues. The CDR3: CASSLLGGGVADTQYF. CDR3 coding DNA: TGTGCCAGCAGCTTACTGGGGGGAGGAGTAGCAGATACGCAGTATTTT.

In its sample, this clonotype was seen many times. The CDR3 here is CASSLENGYTF. The CDR3 bases are TGTGCCAGCAGCTTAGAGAATGGCTACACCTTC. J is TRBJ1-2 and V is TRBV5-6; D gene unclear. This CDR3 is 11 amino acids long. The germline V and J ends were trimmed by 2 bases and 6 bases, with 5 bases remaining between them. Germline-derived CDR1 and CDR2 are SGHDT and YYEEEE.

The rearrangement links TRBV5-6 to TRBJ2-7; 10 bases match TRBD1. The V and J ends lost 7 bases and 5 bases, in that order; junction bases with no gene match: 12. The CDR3 has 15 residues. From germline, CDR1 is SGHDT and CDR2 YYEEEE. The CDR3 loop is CASPRDRGMNNEQYF. The DNA of the CDR3 is TGTGCCAGCCCGAGGGACAGGGGTATGAACAACGAGCAGTACTTC.

This clonotype was seen at least ten times. The chain has TRBV12-3 or TRBV12-4 and TRBJ2-3; weak D call: TRBD1 (6 bases). V was cut by 5 bases and J by 5 bases, with 29 bases left in between. The CDR3 is 19 amino acids. The CDR3 DNA reads as TGTGCCAGCAGTCCCCCCTATCCCTACCGGGACATCGTCGGAGATACGCAGTATTTT. Amino acid sequence: CASSPPYPYRDIVGDTQYF.

In its sample, this clonotype was seen many times. This CDR3 reads CASSQSGGDSPLHF. The CDR3 region has the DNA TGTGCCAGCAGCCAGTCAGGGGGCGATTCACCCCTCCACTTT. This chain joins TRBV3-1 and TRBJ1-6, with 8 bases identical to TRBD1. The CDR3 runs to 14 residues. With V trimmed by 3 bases and J by 8 bases, 3 bases remained unmatched. Germline V lookup: CDR1 LGHDT, CDR2 YNNKEL (reference sequence).

The rearrangement joins TRBV15 to TRBJ2-3; possible D gene TRBD2, 6 bases. Germline CDR1 and CDR2: LNHNV and YYDKDF (reference sequence). The CDR3 is made up of 17 amino acids. V was trimmed by 6 bases and J by 2 bases, leaving 21 bases between them. The CDR3 reads CATSSGKEFFSTDTQYF. CDR3 in DNA: TGTGCCACCAGTAGCGGAAAGGAGTTCTTCTCCACAGATACGCAGTATTTT. Complete variable domain (other parts from reference TRBV15 and TRBJ2-3): DAMVIQNPRYQVTQFGKPVTLSCSQTLNHNVMYWYQQKSSQAPKLLFHYYDKDFNNEADTPDNFQSRRPNTSFCFLDIRSPGLGDTAMYLCATSSGKEFFSTDTQYFGPGTRLTVL.

This clonotype occurred many times. DNA for the CDR3: TGCAGTGCTATCAGCGGGGGCGACCCCTACGAGCAGTACTTC. Translating it yields CSAISGGDPYEQYF. This chain uses TRBV20-1 with TRBJ2-7; 8 nucleotides line up with TRBD2. The CDR3 runs 14 residues. V was pared by 4 bases and J by 2 bases, with 7 bases of the junction left unmatched. CDR1 and CDR2 (germline): DFQATT, SNEGSKA (reference sequence).

Details on this clonotype: This clone may be a read error of a much larger clone one base away. The chain recombines TRBV25-1 with TRBJ1-2; D gene unclear. This CDR3 region has 16 residues. Germline V gene lookup returns CDR1 MGHDK and CDR2 SYGVNS. Written as DNA, the CDR3 is TGTGCCAGCAGTGACCCCCACACCTCAATGGCCTATGGCGACACCTTC. The encoded protein is CASSDPHTSMAYGDTF.

This clonotype was picked up a small number of times. V and J are TRBV12-3 or TRBV12-4 and TRBJ2-7; the D gene is possibly TRBD2 (7 bases). Deletions cut 5 bases from V and 0 bases from J, with 17 bases between. This CDR3 spans 16 amino acids. The CDR3 bases are TGTGCCAGCAGTGCACTCTCGCGGGGGCACTCCTACGAGCAGTACTTC. It yields the protein CASSALSRGHSYEQYF.

This clonotype showed up many times. The V and J genes are TRBV2 and TRBJ2-3, with D uncertain. Looked up from germline, CDR1 is SNHLY and CDR2 is FYNNEI. Trimming cost V 4 bases and J 6 bases, with 5 bases left between them. There are 11 residues in the CDR3. The chain's CDR3 is CASSALDTQYF. CDR3 bases: TGTGCCAGCAGTGCCCTTGATACGCAGTATTTT.

This clonotype showed up many times. The V and J genes are TRBV7-2 and TRBJ1-2; D gene uncertain. The V and J ends lost 5 bases and 4 bases respectively, with 8 bases between them. The CDR3 contains 12 residues. Germline V gives CDR1 SGHTA, CDR2 FQGNSA. CDR3 in DNA: TGTGCCAGCAGCCCGGGAGTCTATGGCTACACCTTC. Translation: CASSPGVYGYTF.

This clonotype was counted at least ten times. CDR3 residues: CASSTSGGSTGELFF. CDR3 DNA sequence: TGCGCCAGCAGTACTAGCGGGGGGAGCACCGGGGAGCTGTTTTTT. The chain has TRBV5-1 and TRBJ2-2, with 12 bases that match TRBD2. The CDR3 spans 15 residues. Trimming at V came to 5 bases and at J to 4 bases, leaving 3 bases not matched to a gene. Germline CDR1 SGHRS, CDR2 YFSETQ.

J is TRBJ2-7 and V is TRBV3-1; 7 bases match TRBD1. V was pared by 0 bases and J by 0 bases, with 2 bases of the junction left unmatched. CDR1 is LGHDT, CDR2 YNNKEL, per germline (reference sequence). This CDR3 spans 15 amino acids. The CDR3 bases are TGTGCCAGCAGCCAAGAACAGGGGAACTCCTACGAGCAGTACTTC. Protein sequence: CASSQEQGNSYEQYF.

This clonotype appeared many times. The chain employs TRBV7-9 and TRBJ1-2; D is ambiguous. V was cut by 3 bases and J by 0 bases, with 14 bases left in between. The CDR3 sequence is 16 residues long. Germline V CDR1 and CDR2: SEHNR, FQNEAQ (reference sequence). CDR3 coding DNA: TGTGCCAGCAGCTTCGAGGGAGGAGCGGCTAACTATGGCTACACCTTC. Translation: CASSFEGGAANYGYTF. Full variable domain (outside the CDR3, taken from reference TRBV7-9 and TRBJ1-2): DTGVSQNPRHKITKRGQNVTFRCDPISEHNRLYWYRQTLGQGPEFLTYFQNEAQLEKSRLLSDRFSAERPKGSFSTLEIQRTEQGDSAMYLCASSFEGGAANYGYTFGSGTRLTVV.

This clonotype has a count of ten or more. This chain links TRBV7-6 with TRBJ1-1, with no clear D. CDR3 length: 14 residues. With 2 bases removed from V and 3 bases from J, the gap between germline ends came to 10 bases. Looked up from germline, CDR1 is SGHVS and CDR2 is FNYEAQ. In nucleotides, the CDR3 is TGTGCCAGCAGCTTATTTGTCGGGGACACTGAAGCTTTCTTT. It encodes CASSLFVGDTEAFF.

This clonotype was recorded a few times. This chain joins TRBV24-1 and TRBJ2-3; tentatively, D is TRBD2 (6 bases). CDR3 length: 16 amino acids. Germline assignment: CDR1 KGHDR and CDR2 SFDVKD. V was pared by 3 bases and J by 4 bases, with 16 bases between. For the CDR3, the DNA is TGTGCCACCAGTGATCGATCGGCTAGCGACCCAGATACGCAGTATTTT. Its translation is CATSDRSASDPDTQYF.

This clonotype was seen repeatedly, ten times or more. This chain links TRBV3-1 with TRBJ1-1, with D possibly matching TRBD1 (5 bases). Germline V CDR1 and CDR2: LGHDT, YNNKEL (reference sequence). V dropped 5 bases and J dropped 1 base, with 14 bases sitting between them. The CDR3 runs to 15 residues. In DNA form, the CDR3 reads TGTGCCAGCAGCAACACCGGGGCTAAGAACACTGAAGCTTTCTTT. Its translation: CASSNTGAKNTEAFF.

This clonotype was seen only a few times. V is TRBV20-1 and J is TRBJ2-2; 9 bases are shared with TRBD1. The CDR3 totals 15 residues. Germline V gene sequence: CDR1 DFQATT, CDR2 SNEGSKA (reference sequence). V lost 5 bases to trimming and J lost 4 bases; unmatched junction nucleotides: 8. The CDR3 DNA follows: TGCAGTGCTTATCACAGGGGGCCTGCCACCGGGGAGCTGTTTTTT. It is translated as CSAYHRGPATGELFF.

The chain has TRBV7-9 and TRBJ1-1; unclear D gene. The CDR3 has 14 amino acids. V was shortened by 4 bases and J by 1 base, with 10 bases between the two germline ends. Germline V gives CDR1 SEHNR, CDR2 FQNEAQ (reference sequence). The CDR3 DNA reads as TGTGCCAGCAGCTCCCGCGGGGAGAACACTGAAGCTTTCTTT. It yields the protein CASSSRGENTEAFF.